This T cell receptor (beta chain) comes out of a study of CD8+CD57+ T cells in acquired aplastic anemia (dated by TCRdb to 2017 to 2018). At the level of the whole study: On average, sorted CD4+ and CD8+ cells yielded around 3.4 ug of extracted DNA, with a range of 0.2 to 27.4 ug. Mean read counts for healthy donor samples were 8.5 million to 10.8 million for CD4+ cells and some 12 million for CD8+ cells.

Profiling of TCR beta VDJ combinations and CDR3 sequences used genomic DNA as the template. TCR repertoire sequencing was run on an Illumina HiSeq 2000. Per the original workflow: TRBV/TRBJ rearrangement plots, CDR3 size and DJ length profiles, and Simpson's diversity index were used to evaluate the repertoires. The most abundant DNA sequence in the deep sequencing data was defined as the immunodominant clone. CDR3 amino acid sequences were checked for sharing between subjects and were compared against published repertoires and the VDJdb database. The raw public reads went through TCRdb reprocessing: fastp at Q25, MiXCR clone calling, in-frame beta chains kept. Every distinct CDR3 protein forms one entry, paired with its most common genes and DNA. The V and J calls shown here were made by TCRdb, not taken from the authors' results. Across this sample there are some 180,000 distinct CDR3 sequences, with 40% to 50% seen only once. The ten biggest clones cover approximately 3% of the sample.

From a lookup of the germline V gene, CDR1 and CDR2 are ENHRY and SYGVKD. Between the V and J ends, shortened by 8 bases and 2 bases respectively, the junction contains 19 bases. The CDR3, cysteine through phenylalanine, is 15 amino acids long. The sequence is cut down to CDR3 DNA, 45 bases in frame from base 1. Note on this clonotype: It lacks a known antigen. No per-base quality is available; no much larger clone lies one base away.

The study at large found these results: Fewer than 35 CD8+ CDR3 sequences were found to be shared between patients and controls, but these sequences appeared to be highly expressed in patients and within the immunodominant clones of the patients. Between patients and healthy controls, no significant difference in CD8+ Simpson's diversity was found (P=0.060).

In this study, sorted CD4+ and CD8+ T cells from the blood of healthy subjects and of severe aplastic anemia patients had their TCR repertoires deep-sequenced. Ficoll-Paque density gradient centrifugation was used to isolate peripheral blood mononuclear cells. CD4+ and CD8+ T cells were sorted by FACS or magnetic beads before DNA extraction. Sequenced sample: sorted CD4+, CD8+, or CD8+CD57+ T cells (not recorded which) from PBMCs. The sequence is built from TRBV10-3 and TRBJ2-7; the D segment could be TRBD2, given 6 matching bases. This TCR derives from a human donor in good health. The DNA reads TGTGCCATCGGGGGGTATTCAACTAGTACCTACGAGCAGTACTTC. Its product reads: CAIGGYSTSTYEQYF.